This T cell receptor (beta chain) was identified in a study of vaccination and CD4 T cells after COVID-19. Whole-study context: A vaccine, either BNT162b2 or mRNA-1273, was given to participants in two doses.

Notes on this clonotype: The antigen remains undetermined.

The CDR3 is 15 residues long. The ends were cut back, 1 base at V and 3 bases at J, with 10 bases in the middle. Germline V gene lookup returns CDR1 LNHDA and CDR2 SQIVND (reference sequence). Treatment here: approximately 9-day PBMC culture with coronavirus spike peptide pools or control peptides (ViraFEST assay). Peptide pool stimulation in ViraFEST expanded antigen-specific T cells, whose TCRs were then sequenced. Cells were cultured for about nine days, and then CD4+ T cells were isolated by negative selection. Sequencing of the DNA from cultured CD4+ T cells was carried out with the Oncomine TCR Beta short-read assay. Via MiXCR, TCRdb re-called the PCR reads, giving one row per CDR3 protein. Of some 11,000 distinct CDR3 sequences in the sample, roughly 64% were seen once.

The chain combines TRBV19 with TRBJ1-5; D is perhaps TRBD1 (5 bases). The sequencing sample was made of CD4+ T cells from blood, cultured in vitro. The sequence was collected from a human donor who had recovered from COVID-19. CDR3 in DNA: TGTGCCAGTAGTATAGTAGAGGGGTTCAATCAGCCCCAGCATTTT. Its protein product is CASSIVEGFNQPQHF.